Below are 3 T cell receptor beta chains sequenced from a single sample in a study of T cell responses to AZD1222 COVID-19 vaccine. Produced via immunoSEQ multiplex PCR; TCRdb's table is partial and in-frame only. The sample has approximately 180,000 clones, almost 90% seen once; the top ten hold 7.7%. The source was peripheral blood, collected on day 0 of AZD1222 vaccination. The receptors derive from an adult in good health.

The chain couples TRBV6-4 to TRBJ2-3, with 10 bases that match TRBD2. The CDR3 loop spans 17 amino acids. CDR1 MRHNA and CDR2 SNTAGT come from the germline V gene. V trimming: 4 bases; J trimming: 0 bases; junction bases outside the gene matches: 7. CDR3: CASSVASGGYSTDTQYF. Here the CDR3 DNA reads TGTGCCAGCAGTGTGGCTAGCGGGGGATACAGCACAGATACGCAGTATTTT.

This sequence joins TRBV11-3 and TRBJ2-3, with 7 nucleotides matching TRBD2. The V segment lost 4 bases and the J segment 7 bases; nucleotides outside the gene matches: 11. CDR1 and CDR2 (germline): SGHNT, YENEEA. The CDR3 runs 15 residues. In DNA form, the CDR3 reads TGTGCCAGCAGCTCGAGCGGGAAAGTGGAAAATACGCAGTATTTT. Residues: CASSSSGKVENTQYF. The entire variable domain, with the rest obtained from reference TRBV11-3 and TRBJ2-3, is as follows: EAGVVQSPRYKIIEKKQPVAFWCNPISGHNTLYWYLQNLGQGPELLIRYENEEAVDDSQLPKDRFSAERLKGVDSTLKIQPAELGDSAVYLCASSSSGKVENTQYFGPGTRLTVL.

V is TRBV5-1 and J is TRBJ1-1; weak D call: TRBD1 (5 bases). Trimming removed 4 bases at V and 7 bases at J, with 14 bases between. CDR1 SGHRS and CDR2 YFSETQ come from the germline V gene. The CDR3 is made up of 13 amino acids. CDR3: CASSQTENNEAFF. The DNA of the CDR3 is TGCGCCAGCAGCCAGACAGAGAATAATGAAGCTTTCTTT. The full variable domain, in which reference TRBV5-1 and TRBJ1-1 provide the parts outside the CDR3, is KAGVTQTPRYLIKTRGQQVTLSCSPISGHRSVSWYQQTPGQGLQFLFEYFSETQRNKGNFPGRFSGRQFSNSRSEMNVSTLELGDSALYLCASSQTENNEAFFGQGTRLTVV.